The 3 T cell receptor beta chains reported below all come from one sample, sequenced in a study of T cells in tuberculosis. The data were produced by immunoSEQ multiplex PCR, yet TCRdb's version contains in-frame clones alone and is incomplete. The sample contains under 35,000 clones, roughly 94% of which appear only once. The sequenced sample consisted of PBMCs. These receptors were obtained from a donor aged 10 to 29 with latent tuberculosis or without tuberculosis infection.

The chain couples TRBV7-2 to TRBJ2-7, with 8 positions matching TRBD1. V lost 2 bases and J lost 5; bases outside the gene matches: 11. This CDR3 has 16 residues. CDR1 and CDR2 from the germline V gene are SGHTA and FQGNSA. CDR3 bases: TGTGCCAGCAGCTTAAGCGGCGGACAGGGTTCCCACGAGCAGTACTTC. Its protein is CASSLSGGQGSHEQYF.

The chain employs TRBV2 and TRBJ1-2; D unresolved. The CDR3 contains 12 residues. Per germline, CDR1 SNHLY and CDR2 FYNNEI. Deletions cut 7 bases from V and 3 bases from J, with 9 bases between. The CDR3 DNA is TGTGCCAGCATCGGGTCCGACTATGGCTACACCTTC. This codes for CASIGSDYGYTF.

The chain combines TRBV21-1 with TRBJ2-3; no check of the table's D call, TRBD1, against the DNA was made. TRBV21-1 has pseudogene status. CDR3 length: 15 residues. CDR3 bases: TGTGCCAGCAGCTCACAGCAGTTTAGCACAGATACGCAGTATTTT. It is translated as CASSSQQFSTDTQYF.